The 8 T cell receptor beta chains below were found in one sample sequenced in a study of blood T cell repertoires in COVID-19. Libraries were prepared by immunoSEQ multiplex PCR; TCRdb keeps only in-frame clonotypes and omits some of them. The table records 310,000 or so clones, around 90% of them present only once. Sequencing was done on a sample of PBMCs or T cells enriched from blood (not recorded which). The receptors originated from a woman aged 18-35 years with acute COVID-19.

The gene calls are TRBV3-1 (or the pseudogene TRBV3-2) and TRBJ2-7; TRBD1 is a possible D gene (5 bases). The CDR3 extends over 15 amino acids. Trimming left V 0 bases short and J 4 bases short, with 13 bases between. The germline V gene encodes CDR1 LGHDT and CDR2 YNNKEL (reference sequence). CDR3: CASSQDQRQTYEQYF. Written as DNA, the CDR3 is TGTGCCAGCAGCCAAGACCAGCGACAGACATACGAGCAGTACTTC.

The V and J genes are TRBV5-1 and TRBJ2-7, with D maybe TRBD1 (5 bases). The V and J ends lost 6 bases and 4 bases respectively, with 23 bases between them. The CDR3 is 16 amino acids. Germline-derived CDR1 and CDR2 are SGHRS and YFSETQ. This chain's CDR3 is CASTISLLGPPYEQYF. For the CDR3, the DNA is TGCGCCAGCACCATTTCCCTCCTGGGGCCACCATACGAGCAGTACTTC.

The CDR3 region is CASSPQGSGMHLEQYF. DNA of the CDR3: TGTGCCAGCTCACCCCAGGGATCAGGGATGCATCTCGAGCAGTACTTC. J is TRBJ2-7 and V is TRBV18, with a tentative D call TRBD1 (5 bases). With 3 bases removed from V and 6 bases from J, the gap between germline ends came to 21 bases. The CDR3 runs to 16 residues. The germline V gene encodes CDR1 KGHSH and CDR2 LQKENI.

This sequence joins TRBV6-6 and TRBJ1-1; D is uncertain. The CDR3 spans 11 residues. V lost 7 bases and J lost 6, with 9 bases in between. Per germline, CDR1 MNHNY and CDR2 SVGAGI (reference sequence). The CDR3 region is CASKREAEAFF. The CDR3 DNA sequence: TGTGCCAGCAAGCGGGAGGCTGAAGCTTTCTTT.

The chain employs TRBV7-2 and TRBJ1-5; the D is unclear. This CDR3 comprises 17 residues. Trimming removed 2 bases at V and 2 bases at J, with 16 bases between. Germline V gene lookup returns CDR1 SGHTA and CDR2 FQGNSA. The CDR3, as DNA: TGTGCCAGCAGCTTAAAACCTCTGGGTGCGGGCAATCAGCCCCAGCATTTT. Translated, it gives CASSLKPLGAGNQPQHF.

About this clone itself: The same CDR3 can be traced to other DNA sequences in this sample. This chain connects TRBV2 to TRBJ1-5; D uncertain. CDR3 length: 13 amino acids. Germline values: CDR1 SNHLY, CDR2 FYNNEI. Trimming removed 8 bases from V and 0 bases from J, with 8 bases in between. The CDR3 region has the DNA TGTGCCAGCCGGACTGATAGCAATCAGCCCCAGCATTTT. Amino acids: CASRTDSNQPQHF.

V gene TRBV5-1 combines with J gene TRBJ1-1, with a tentative D call TRBD1 (5 bases). Germline lookup yields CDR1 SGHRS and CDR2 YFSETQ. There are 18 residues in the CDR3. The V and J ends lost 4 bases and 3 bases respectively, with 25 bases between them. The CDR3 loop is CASSRSLIRGSADTEAFF. In DNA form, the CDR3 reads TGCGCCAGCAGCCGGTCCTTGATCCGGGGGTCGGCTGACACTGAAGCTTTCTTT.

To note about this clone: The junction differs from germline at one of its ends, possibly a read error. This sequence joins TRBV20-1 and TRBJ1-4; possible D gene TRBD1, 6 bases. The CDR3 loop spans 11 amino acids. CDR1 and CDR2 (germline): DFQATT, SNEGSKA (reference sequence). The CDR3 DNA sequence: TGCAGTGCTCATCCCGACAGGTTGGAAGTTTTT. Translation gives CSAHPDRLEVF.